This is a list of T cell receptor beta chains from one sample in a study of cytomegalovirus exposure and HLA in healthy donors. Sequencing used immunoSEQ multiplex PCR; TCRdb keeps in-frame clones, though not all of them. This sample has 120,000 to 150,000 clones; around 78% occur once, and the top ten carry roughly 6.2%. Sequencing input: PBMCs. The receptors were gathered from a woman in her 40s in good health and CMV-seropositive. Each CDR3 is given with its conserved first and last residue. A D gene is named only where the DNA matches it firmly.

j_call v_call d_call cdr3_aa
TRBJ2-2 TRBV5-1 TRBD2 CASSPGLAGPTGELFF
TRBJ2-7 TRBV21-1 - CASSARTGGSYEQYF
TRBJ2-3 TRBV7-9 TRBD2 CASSRLAGSITDTQYF
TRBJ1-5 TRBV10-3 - CAISERGGVQPQHF
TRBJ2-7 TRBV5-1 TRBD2 CASSLSGVTYEQYF
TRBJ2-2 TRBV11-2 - CASSLGQPGELFF
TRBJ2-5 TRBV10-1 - CASSEVPSMPQYF
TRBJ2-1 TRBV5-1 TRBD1 CASSLAGRGYSNEQFF
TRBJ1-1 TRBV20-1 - CSAISGVEAFF
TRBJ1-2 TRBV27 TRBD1 CASGRTGEIYGYTF
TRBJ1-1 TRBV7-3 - CASSLSRDTEAFF
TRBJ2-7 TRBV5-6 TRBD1 CASTHTYTGQRSEQYF
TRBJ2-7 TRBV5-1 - CASSFLTGDEYEQYF
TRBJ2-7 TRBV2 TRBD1 CASSSGQAPYEQYF
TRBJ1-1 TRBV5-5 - CASSQTANTEAFF